These 7 T cell receptor beta chains share one sample of origin, sequenced in a study of early T cells in non-severe SARS-CoV-2 infection (dated by TCRdb to the early 2020s). Libraries were made using 5' RACE. Sequenced using a NextSeq 500. TCRdb trimmed public reads at Q25 via fastp, called clones via MiXCR and kept in-frame beta chains. For every CDR3 protein sequence, its rows merge into one entry that carries the most common genes and DNA. The sample yields roughly 69,000 distinct CDR3 sequences; approximately 8.8% were counted once. The ten largest clones represent under 15% of the sample. The specimen was whole blood, collected at baseline. These receptor sequences come from an adult who was a healthcare worker with PCR-confirmed SARS-CoV-2 infection or an uninfected control (not recorded which).

The chain uses TRBV5-1 and TRBJ2-3; TRBD2 aligns across 12 bases. With V trimmed by 4 bases and J by 1 base, 4 bases remained unmatched. CDR3 length: 16 residues. Per germline, CDR1 SGHRS and CDR2 YFSETQ. CDR3 residues: CASSTRLAGGTDTQYF. The CDR3 nucleotides read TGCGCCAGCAGCACCAGACTAGCGGGAGGCACAGATACGCAGTATTTT.

This clonotype occurred a few times. The rearrangement uses TRBV20-1 and TRBJ2-5, with D possibly TRBD2 on 6 matching bases. Trimming left V 6 bases short and J 1 base short, with 15 bases between. This CDR3 has 14 amino acids. CDR1 is DFQATT, CDR2 SNEGSKA, per germline (reference sequence). This chain's CDR3 is CSAPDSGVQETQYF. The CDR3 DNA sequence: TGCAGTGCCCCCGATAGCGGAGTCCAAGAGACCCAGTACTTC.

In this sample, this clonotype turned up a few times. The chain couples TRBV29-1 to TRBJ2-7, with D possibly TRBD2 on 6 matching bases. CDR3 length: 14 amino acids. From germline, CDR1 is SQVTM and CDR2 ANQGSEA. V was pared by 4 bases and J by 3 bases, with 16 bases between. CDR3 region: CSVVTGLRDYEQYF. CDR3 in DNA: TGCAGCGTTGTTACGGGGCTGCGGGACTACGAGCAGTACTTC.

The genes are TRBV7-6 and TRBJ2-1; TRBD1 might be the D (6 bases). V lost 5 bases and J lost 4, with 15 bases in between. This CDR3 is built from 15 residues. The germline V gene has CDR1 SGHVS and CDR2 FNYEAQ. This CDR3 is CASSPEWDNYNEQFF. The DNA for the CDR3 is TGTGCCAGCAGCCCCGAGTGGGACAATTACAATGAGCAGTTCTTC.

CDR3 sequence (DNA): TGTGCCAGCAGTTTGGGGGATCAGCCCCGGGATACGCAGTATTTT. As protein: CASSLGDQPRDTQYF. The chain recombines TRBV28 with TRBJ2-3; D might be TRBD1 or TRBD2, each matching 5 bases. The V and J ends lost 3 bases and 6 bases respectively, with 16 bases between them. CDR3 size: 15 residues. The germline V gene has CDR1 MDHEN and CDR2 SYDVKM.

The V call is TRBV3-1, the J call TRBJ2-1; 9 positions match TRBD2. V was clipped by 7 bases and J by 8 bases; unmatched bases: 9. Germline-derived CDR1 and CDR2 are LGHDT and YNNKEL (reference sequence). The CDR3 runs 14 residues. DNA of the CDR3: TGTGCCAGCAACCGGGGACTAGCTGGCGATGAGCAGTTCTTC. Translating it yields CASNRGLAGDEQFF.

This clonotype came up many times. This chain connects TRBV5-1 to TRBJ1-1; possibly TRBD1 for D (5 bases). V was clipped by 4 bases and J by 0 bases, with 16 bases between them. CDR1 and CDR2 from the germline V gene are SGHRS and YFSETQ. The CDR3 consists of 16 residues. CDR3 region: CASSPRGTVLNTEAFF. The CDR3 DNA sequence: TGCGCCAGCAGCCCGAGAGGGACGGTCCTGAACACTGAAGCTTTCTTT.